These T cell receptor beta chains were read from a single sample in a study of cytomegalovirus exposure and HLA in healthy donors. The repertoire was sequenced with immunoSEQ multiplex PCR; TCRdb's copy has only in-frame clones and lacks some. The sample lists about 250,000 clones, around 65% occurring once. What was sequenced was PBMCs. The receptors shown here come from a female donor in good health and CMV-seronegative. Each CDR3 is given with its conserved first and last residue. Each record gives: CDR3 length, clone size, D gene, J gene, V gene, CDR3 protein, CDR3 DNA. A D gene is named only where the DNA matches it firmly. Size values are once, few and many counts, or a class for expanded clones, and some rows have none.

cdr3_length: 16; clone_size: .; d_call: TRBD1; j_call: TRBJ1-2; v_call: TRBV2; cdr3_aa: CASRTVQGALTYGYTF; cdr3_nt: TGTGCCAGCAGGACGGTACAGGGGGCGCTGACCTATGGCTACACCTTC
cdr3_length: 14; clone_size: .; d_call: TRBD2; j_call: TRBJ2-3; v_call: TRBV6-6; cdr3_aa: CASSLRDYPDTQYF; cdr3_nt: TGTGCCAGCAGTCTCCGGGACTACCCAGATACGCAGTATTTT
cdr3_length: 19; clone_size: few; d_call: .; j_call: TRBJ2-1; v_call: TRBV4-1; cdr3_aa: CASSQDPRDLGHSYNEQFF; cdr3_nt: TGCGCCAGCAGCCAAGACCCTAGGGACTTGGGTCACTCCTACAATGAGCAGTTCTTC
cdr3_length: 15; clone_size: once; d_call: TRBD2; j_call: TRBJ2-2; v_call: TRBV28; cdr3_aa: CASNPRFRGVGELFF; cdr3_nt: TGTGCCAGCAACCCCAGGTTCCGGGGGGTCGGGGAGCTGTTTTTT
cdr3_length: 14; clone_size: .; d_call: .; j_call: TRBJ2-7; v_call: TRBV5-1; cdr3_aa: CASSLIGGHYEQYF; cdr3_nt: TGCGCCAGCAGCTTAATTGGGGGCCACTACGAGCAGTACTTC
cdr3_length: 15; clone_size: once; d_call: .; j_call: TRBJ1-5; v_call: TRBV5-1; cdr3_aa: CASSLEAGIGQPQHF; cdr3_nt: TGCGCCAGCAGCTTGGAGGCAGGGATAGGTCAGCCCCAGCATTTT
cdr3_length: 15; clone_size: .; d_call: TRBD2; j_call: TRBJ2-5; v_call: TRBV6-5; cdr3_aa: CASSLTSGQQETQYF; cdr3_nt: TGTGCCAGCAGCTTGACTAGCGGGCAACAAGAGACCCAGTACTTC
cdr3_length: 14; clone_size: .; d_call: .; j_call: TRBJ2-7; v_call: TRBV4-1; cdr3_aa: CASSPRQGTYEQYF; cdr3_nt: TGCGCCAGCAGCCCCCGCCAGGGGACCTACGAGCAGTACTTC
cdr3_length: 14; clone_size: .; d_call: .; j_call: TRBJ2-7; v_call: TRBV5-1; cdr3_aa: CASSLGGGSYEQYF; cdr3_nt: TGCGCCAGCAGCTTGGGAGGCGGCTCCTACGAGCAGTACTTC
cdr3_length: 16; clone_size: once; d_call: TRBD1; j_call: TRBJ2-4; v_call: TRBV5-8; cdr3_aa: CASSERDRAIKNIQYF; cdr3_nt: TGTGCCAGCAGCGAACGGGACAGGGCTATTAAAAACATTCAGTACTTC
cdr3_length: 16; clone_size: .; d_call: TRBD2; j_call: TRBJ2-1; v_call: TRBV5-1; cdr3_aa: CASSLYGRSSYNEQFF; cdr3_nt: TGCGCCAGCAGCTTGTACGGGAGGAGCTCCTACAATGAGCAGTTCTTC
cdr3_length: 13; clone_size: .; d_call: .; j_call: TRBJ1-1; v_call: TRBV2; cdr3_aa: CASSEGLNTEAFF; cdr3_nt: TGTGCCAGCAGTGAAGGGCTGAACACTGAAGCTTTCTTT
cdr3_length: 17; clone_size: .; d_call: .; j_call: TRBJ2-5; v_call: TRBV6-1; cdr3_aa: CASSEDPYRDQGETQYF; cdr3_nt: TGTGCCAGCAGTGAGGACCCCTACAGAGACCAGGGAGAGACCCAGTACTTC
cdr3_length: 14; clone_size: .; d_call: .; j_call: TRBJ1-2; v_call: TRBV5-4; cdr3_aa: CASSLTGTNYGYTF; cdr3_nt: TGTGCCAGCAGCTTAACGGGGACTAACTATGGCTACACCTTC
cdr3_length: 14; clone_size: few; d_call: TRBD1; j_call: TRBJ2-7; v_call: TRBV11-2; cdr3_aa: CASSLVQGAYEQYF; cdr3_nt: TGTGCCAGCAGCTTAGTTCAGGGGGCATACGAGCAGTACTTC
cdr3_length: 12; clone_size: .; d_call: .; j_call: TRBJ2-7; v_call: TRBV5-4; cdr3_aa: CASSLNNREQYF; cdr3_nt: TGTGCCAGCAGCTTGAATAACAGGGAGCAGTACTTC
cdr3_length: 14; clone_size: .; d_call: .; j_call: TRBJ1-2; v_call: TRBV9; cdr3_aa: CASSVDPNNYGYTF; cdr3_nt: TGTGCCAGCAGCGTAGATCCCAATAACTATGGCTACACCTTC
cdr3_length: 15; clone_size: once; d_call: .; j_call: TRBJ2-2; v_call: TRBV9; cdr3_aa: CASSVERGFTGELFF; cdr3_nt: TGTGCCAGCAGCGTAGAACGCGGCTTCACCGGGGAGCTGTTTTTT
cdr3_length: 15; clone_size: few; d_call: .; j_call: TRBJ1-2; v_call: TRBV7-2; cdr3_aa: CASSTPPGGLDGYTF; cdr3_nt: TGTGCCAGCAGCACGCCTCCCGGCGGGCTTGATGGCTACACCTTC
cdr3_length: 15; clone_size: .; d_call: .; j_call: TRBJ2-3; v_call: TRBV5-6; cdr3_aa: CASSLGAGSTDTQYF; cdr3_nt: TGTGCCAGCAGCTTAGGGGCAGGAAGCACAGATACGCAGTATTTT
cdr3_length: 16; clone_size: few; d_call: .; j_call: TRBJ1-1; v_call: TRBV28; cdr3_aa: CASSLLTVVRNTEAFF; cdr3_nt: TGTGCCAGCAGTTTGCTTACCGTGGTTAGGAACACTGAAGCTTTCTTT
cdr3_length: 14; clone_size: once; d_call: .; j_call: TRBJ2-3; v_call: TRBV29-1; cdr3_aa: CSASQAYRDGTQYF; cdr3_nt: TGCAGCGCCTCCCAGGCCTACAGGGACGGTACGCAGTATTTT
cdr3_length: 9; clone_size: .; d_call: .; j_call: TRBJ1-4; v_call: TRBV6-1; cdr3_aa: CAIPGKLFF; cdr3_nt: TGTGCCATCCCCGGAAAACTGTTTTTT
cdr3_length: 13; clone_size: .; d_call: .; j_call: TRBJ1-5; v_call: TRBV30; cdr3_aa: CAWSSQGGQPQHF; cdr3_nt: TGTGCCTGGAGTAGTCAGGGTGGCCAGCCCCAGCATTTT
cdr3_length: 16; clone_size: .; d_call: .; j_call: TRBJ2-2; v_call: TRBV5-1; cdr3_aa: CASSLESGWNTGELFF; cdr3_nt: TGCGCCAGCAGCTTGGAGTCAGGGTGGAACACCGGGGAGCTGTTTTTT
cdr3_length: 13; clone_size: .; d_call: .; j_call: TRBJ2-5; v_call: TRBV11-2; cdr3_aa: CASRATGQETQYF; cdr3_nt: TGTGCCAGCAGGGCTACAGGGCAAGAGACCCAGTACTTC
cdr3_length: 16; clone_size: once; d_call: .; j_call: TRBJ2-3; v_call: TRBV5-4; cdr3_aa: CASSHPLVPSTDTQYF; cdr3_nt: TGTGCCAGCAGCCACCCACTAGTCCCTAGCACAGATACGCAGTATTTT
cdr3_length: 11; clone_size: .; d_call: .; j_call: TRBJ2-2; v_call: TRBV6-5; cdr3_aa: CASSSGGELFF; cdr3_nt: TGTGCCAGCAGTTCAGGCGGGGAGCTGTTTTTT
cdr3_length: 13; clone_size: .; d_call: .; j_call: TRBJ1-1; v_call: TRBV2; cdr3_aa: CASRRLINTEAFF; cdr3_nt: TGTGCCAGCCGACGACTCATAAACACTGAAGCTTTCTTT
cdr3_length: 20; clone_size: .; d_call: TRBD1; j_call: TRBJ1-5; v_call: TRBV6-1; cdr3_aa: CASRENPGQGSFSGNQPQHF; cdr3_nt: TGTGCCAGCAGAGAAAACCCGGGACAGGGAAGCTTTTCTGGCAATCAGCCCCAGCATTTT
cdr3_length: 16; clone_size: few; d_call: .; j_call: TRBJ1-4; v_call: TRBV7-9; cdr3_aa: CASSLAYAATNEKLFF; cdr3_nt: TGTGCCAGCAGCTTAGCGTACGCAGCAACTAATGAAAAACTGTTTTTT
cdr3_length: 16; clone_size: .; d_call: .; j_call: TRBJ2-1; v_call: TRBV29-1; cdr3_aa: CSVEGLAESSYNEQFF; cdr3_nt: TGCAGCGTTGAAGGGCTAGCTGAAAGCTCCTACAATGAGCAGTTCTTC
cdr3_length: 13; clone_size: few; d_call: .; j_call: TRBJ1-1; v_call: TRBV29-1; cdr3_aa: CSVHRQGNTEAFF; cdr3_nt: TGCAGCGTTCACAGGCAGGGGAACACTGAAGCTTTCTTT
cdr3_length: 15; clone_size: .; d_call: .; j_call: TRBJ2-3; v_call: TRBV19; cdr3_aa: CATLPAGVETDTQYF; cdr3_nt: TGTGCCACTCTGCCCGCAGGGGTTGAGACAGATACGCAGTATTTT
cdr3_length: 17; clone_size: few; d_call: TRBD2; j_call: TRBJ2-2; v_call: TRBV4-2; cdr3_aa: CASSQDPTSGSTGELFF; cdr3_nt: TGTGCCAGCAGCCAAGACCCGACTAGCGGGAGCACCGGGGAGCTGTTTTTT
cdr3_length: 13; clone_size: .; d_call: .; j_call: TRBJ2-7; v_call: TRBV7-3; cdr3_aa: CASSLSDTYEQYF; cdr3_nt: TGTGCCAGCAGCTTAAGCGATACCTACGAGCAGTACTTC
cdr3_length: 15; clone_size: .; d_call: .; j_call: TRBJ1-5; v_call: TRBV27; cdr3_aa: CASSPGHFGNQPQHF; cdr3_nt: TGTGCCAGCAGTCCCGGTCATTTTGGCAATCAGCCCCAGCATTTT
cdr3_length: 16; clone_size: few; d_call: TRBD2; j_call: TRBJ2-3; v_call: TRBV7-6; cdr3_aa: CASSLVRLADTDTQYF; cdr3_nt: TGTGCCAGCAGCTTAGTTCGGCTAGCGGACACAGATACGCAGTATTTT
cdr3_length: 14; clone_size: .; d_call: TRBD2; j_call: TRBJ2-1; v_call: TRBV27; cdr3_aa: CASSLKFLAGPQFF; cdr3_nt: TGTGCCAGCAGTTTAAAGTTCCTAGCGGGACCCCAGTTCTTC
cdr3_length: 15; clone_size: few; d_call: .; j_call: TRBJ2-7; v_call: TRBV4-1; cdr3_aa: CASSQVSSDYYEQYF; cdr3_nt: TGCGCCAGCAGCCAAGTCTCTAGCGATTACTACGAGCAGTACTTC
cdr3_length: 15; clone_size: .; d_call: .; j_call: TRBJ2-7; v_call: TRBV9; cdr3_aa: CASSVALAAAYEQYF; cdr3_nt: TGTGCCAGCAGCGTAGCGCTAGCCGCCGCCTACGAGCAGTACTTC
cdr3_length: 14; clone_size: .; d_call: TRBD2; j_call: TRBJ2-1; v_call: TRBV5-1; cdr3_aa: CASQQSGIYNEQFF; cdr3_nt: TGCGCCAGCCAACAAAGCGGGATCTACAATGAGCAGTTCTTC
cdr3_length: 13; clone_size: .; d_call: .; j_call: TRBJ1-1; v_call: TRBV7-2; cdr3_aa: CASTTGWVTEAFF; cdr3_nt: TGTGCCAGCACCACCGGGTGGGTCACTGAAGCTTTCTTT
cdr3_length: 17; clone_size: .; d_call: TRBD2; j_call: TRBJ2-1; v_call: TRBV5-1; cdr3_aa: CASSLRLAGGLDNEQFF; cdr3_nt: TGCGCCAGCAGCTTGCGACTAGCGGGGGGACTAGACAATGAGCAGTTCTTC
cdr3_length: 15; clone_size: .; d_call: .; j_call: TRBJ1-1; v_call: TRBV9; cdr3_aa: CASSVGRGLNTEAFF; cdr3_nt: TGTGCCAGCAGCGTAGGGCGGGGACTGAACACTGAAGCTTTCTTT
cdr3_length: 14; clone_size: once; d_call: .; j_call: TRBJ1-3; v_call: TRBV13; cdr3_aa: CASSSRGSGNTIYF; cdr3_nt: TGTGCCAGCAGCTCCCGGGGCTCTGGAAACACCATATATTTT
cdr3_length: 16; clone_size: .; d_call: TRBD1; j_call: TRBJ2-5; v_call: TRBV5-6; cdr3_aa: CASIWWSGQGAKEQYF; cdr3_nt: TGTGCCAGCATTTGGTGGTCGGGACAGGGGGCGAAAGAGCAGTACTTC
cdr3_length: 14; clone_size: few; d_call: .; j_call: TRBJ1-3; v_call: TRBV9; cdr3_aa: CASSVEISGNTIYF; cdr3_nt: TGTGCCAGCAGCGTAGAAATTAGCGGAAACACCATATATTTT
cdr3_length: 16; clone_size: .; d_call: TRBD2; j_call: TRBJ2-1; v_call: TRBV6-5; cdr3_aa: CASSYSSGLAGRRQFF; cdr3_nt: TGTGCCAGCAGTTACTCCTCGGGACTAGCGGGAAGGAGGCAGTTCTTC
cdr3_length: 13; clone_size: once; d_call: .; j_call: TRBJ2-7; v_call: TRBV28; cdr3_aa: CASSPSDSYEQYF; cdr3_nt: TGTGCCAGCAGCCCTAGCGACTCCTACGAGCAGTACTTC
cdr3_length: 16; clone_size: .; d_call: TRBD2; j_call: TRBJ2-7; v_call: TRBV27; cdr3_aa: CASSTTGTSPPYEQYF; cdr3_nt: TGTGCCAGCAGCACCACCGGGACTAGCCCGCCGTACGAGCAGTACTTC
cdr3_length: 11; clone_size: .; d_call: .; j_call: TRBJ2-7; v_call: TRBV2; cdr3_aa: CASRLEYEQYF; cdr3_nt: TGTGCCAGCAGGTTAGAATACGAGCAGTACTTC
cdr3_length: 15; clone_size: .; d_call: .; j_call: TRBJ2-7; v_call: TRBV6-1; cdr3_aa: CASSELTTGNYEQYF; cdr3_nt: TGTGCCAGCAGTGAACTCACAACAGGGAACTACGAGCAGTACTTC
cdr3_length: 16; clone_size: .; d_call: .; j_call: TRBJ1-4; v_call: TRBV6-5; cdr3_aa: CASSYGANPTNEKLFF; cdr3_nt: TGTGCCAGCAGTTACGGTGCGAACCCAACTAATGAAAAACTGTTTTTT
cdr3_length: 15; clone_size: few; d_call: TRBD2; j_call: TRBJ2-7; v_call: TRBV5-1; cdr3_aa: CASIWTSGSPQEQYF; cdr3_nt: TGCGCCAGCATCTGGACTAGCGGGAGCCCCCAAGAGCAGTACTTC
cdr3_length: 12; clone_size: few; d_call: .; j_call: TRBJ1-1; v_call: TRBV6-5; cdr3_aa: CASSFGQTEAFF; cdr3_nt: TGTGCCAGCAGTTTCGGACAGACGGAAGCTTTCTTT
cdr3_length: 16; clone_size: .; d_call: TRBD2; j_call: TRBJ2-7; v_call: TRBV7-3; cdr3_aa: CASSLGPPSGGLEQYF; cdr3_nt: TGTGCCAGCAGCTTAGGGCCGCCTAGCGGAGGCCTGGAGCAGTACTTC
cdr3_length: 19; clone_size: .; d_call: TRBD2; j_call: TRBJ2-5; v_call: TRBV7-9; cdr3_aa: CASSSQPGLAGAIQETQYF; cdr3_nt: TGTGCCAGCAGCTCCCAACCGGGACTAGCGGGAGCGATACAAGAGACCCAGTACTTC
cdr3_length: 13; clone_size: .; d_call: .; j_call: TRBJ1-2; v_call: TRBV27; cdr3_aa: CASSLQGGYGYTF; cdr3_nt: TGTGCCAGCAGTTTACAGGGCGGCTATGGCTACACCTTC
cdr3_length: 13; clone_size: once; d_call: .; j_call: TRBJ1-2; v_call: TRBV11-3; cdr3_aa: CASSLAGVGGYTF; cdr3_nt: TGTGCCAGCAGCTTAGCAGGGGTTGGTGGCTACACCTTC